This entry is about one T cell receptor (beta chain). Libraries were prepared by immunoSEQ multiplex PCR; TCRdb keeps only in-frame clonotypes and omits some of them. The sample has some 150,000 clones, roughly 89% seen once. These data come from a study of blood T cell repertoires in COVID-19. CDR1 MDHEN and CDR2 SYDVKM come from the germline V gene. Trimming took 5 bases from V and 1 from J; bases not matched to a gene: 11. CDR3 length: 17 amino acids. The sequencing input was peripheral blood. The TCR sequence derives from a woman in her 50s with active or convalescent COVID-19. The chain uses TRBV28 and TRBJ1-5; TRBD1 agrees at 7 bases. CDR3 in amino acids: CASSVSTGRVSNQPQHF. The CDR3 DNA is TGTGCCAGCAGTGTATCGACAGGGCGGGTAAGCAATCAGCCCCAGCATTTT.